The T cell receptor (beta chain) under discussion was sequenced for a study of T cells in Graves' hyperthyroidism and ophthalmopathy. Study results and limitations: Ophthalmopathy and stable hyperthyroidism were separated by a 13 V-J model. Most thyroid clonotypes with frequency above 0.001 were detected in blood.

This clonotype was seen just once. The antigen remains unidentified. Reasons for excluding patients were uncontrolled infection, other autoimmune disease, pregnancy or lactation. Template material for amplifying TCR beta CDR3 regions consisted of RNA transcripts. The TCR CDR3 was amplified in a first-round RT-PCR using the HTBI primer set. TCRdb fed the multiplex PCR reads into MiXCR, producing one record per CDR3 protein. The sample gives 450,000 to 700,000 distinct CDR3 sequences, roughly 46% of which show up once; around a fifth is in the top ten. V was pared by 6 bases and J by 7 bases, with 18 bases of the junction left unmatched. There are 16 residues in the CDR3.

This TCR came from an adult woman with Graves' disease, either hyperthyroidism or ophthalmopathy (not recorded which). The source material was peripheral blood or thyroid tissue (not recorded which). V gene TRBV12-3 or TRBV12-4 combines with J gene TRBJ2-7; 7 bases line up with TRBD1. This chain's CDR3 is CASSRDSPGTVGEQYF. The CDR3 region has the DNA TGTGCCAGCAGCCGGGACAGCCCCGGGACAGTCGGGGAGCAGTACTTC.